The TCR beta chain described here comes from a study of naive and memory T cell subsets. General study results and limits: TCR transcript changes with activation or differentiation may affect this RNA method.

The CDR3 totals 15 residues. V was trimmed by 7 bases and J by 0 bases, leaving 10 bases between them. Details on this clonotype: Its antigen is unknown.

Adult healthy volunteers gave 2.5 ml peripheral blood for whole-blood RNA. TCR cDNA received a 3' ligated oligonucleotide that carried a UMI. For blood and skin samples, reverse transcription used TCR alpha and beta constant primers. Four PCR rounds used nested alpha and beta constant region primers plus the SP2 primer. TCRdb re-derived calls from the 5' RACE reads in MiXCR, one entry per CDR3 protein. The sample consists of over 20,000 distinct CDR3 sequences, approximately 22% of them appearing once. The clonotype originates from a female donor in good health. This rearrangement joins TRBV12-3 or TRBV12-4 to TRBJ2-6; the D is unclear. The CDR3 loop reads CASMTRVSGANVLTF. CDR3 in DNA: TGTGCCAGCATGACTCGAGTCTCTGGGGCCAACGTCCTGACTTTC.